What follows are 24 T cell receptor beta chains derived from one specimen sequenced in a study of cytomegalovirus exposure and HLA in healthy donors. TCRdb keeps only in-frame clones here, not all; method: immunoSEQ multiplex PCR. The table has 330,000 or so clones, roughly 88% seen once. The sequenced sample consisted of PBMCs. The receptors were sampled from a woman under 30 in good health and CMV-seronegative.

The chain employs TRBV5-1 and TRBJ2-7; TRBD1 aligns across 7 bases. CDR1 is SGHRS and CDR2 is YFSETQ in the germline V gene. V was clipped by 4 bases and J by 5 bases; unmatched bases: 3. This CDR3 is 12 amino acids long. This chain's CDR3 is CASSPGTDEQYF. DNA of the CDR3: TGCGCCAGCAGCCCCGGGACAGACGAGCAGTACTTC. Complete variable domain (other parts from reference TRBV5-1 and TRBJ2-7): KAGVTQTPRYLIKTRGQQVTLSCSPISGHRSVSWYQQTPGQGLQFLFEYFSETQRNKGNFPGRFSGRQFSNSRSEMNVSTLELGDSALYLCASSPGTDEQYFGPGTRLTVT.

CDR3 in DNA: TGTGCCAGCAGTCAACAGGGGAGCAATCAGCCCCAGCATTTT. Amino acids: CASSQQGSNQPQHF. This chain joins TRBV27 and TRBJ1-5; 7 bases agree with TRBD1. From germline, CDR1 is MNHEY and CDR2 SMNVEV (reference sequence). Trimming took 5 bases from V and 1 from J; bases not matched to a gene: 2. This CDR3 has 14 residues.

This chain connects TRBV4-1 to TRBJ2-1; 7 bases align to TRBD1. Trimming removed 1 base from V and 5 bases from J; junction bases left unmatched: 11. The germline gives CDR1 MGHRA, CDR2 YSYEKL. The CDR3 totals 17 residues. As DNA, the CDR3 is TGCGCCAGCAGCCAAGCTAGTGACAGGGCTCTTCACAATGAGCAGTTCTTC. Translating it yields CASSQASDRALHNEQFF.

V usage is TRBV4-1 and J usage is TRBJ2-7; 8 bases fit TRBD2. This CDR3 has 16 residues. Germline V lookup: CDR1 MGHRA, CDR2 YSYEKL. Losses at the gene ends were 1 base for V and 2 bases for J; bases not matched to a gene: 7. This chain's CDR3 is CASSQGIIAGPYEQYF. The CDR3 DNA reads TGCGCCAGCAGCCAAGGTATAATAGCGGGACCCTACGAGCAGTACTTC.

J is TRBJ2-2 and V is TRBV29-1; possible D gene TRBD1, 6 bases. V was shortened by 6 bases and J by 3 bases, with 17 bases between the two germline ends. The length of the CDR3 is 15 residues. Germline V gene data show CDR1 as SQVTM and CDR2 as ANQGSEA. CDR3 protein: CSVTRTDRHTGELFF. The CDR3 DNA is TGCAGCGTGACCAGAACGGACAGACACACCGGGGAGCTGTTTTTT.

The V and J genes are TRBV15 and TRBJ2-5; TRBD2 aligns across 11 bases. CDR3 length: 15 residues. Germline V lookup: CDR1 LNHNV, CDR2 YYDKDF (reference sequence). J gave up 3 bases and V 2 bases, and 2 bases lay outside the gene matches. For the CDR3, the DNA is TGTGCCACCAGCAGATTGGGACTAGCGGAAGAGACCCAGTACTTC. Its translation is CATSRLGLAEETQYF.

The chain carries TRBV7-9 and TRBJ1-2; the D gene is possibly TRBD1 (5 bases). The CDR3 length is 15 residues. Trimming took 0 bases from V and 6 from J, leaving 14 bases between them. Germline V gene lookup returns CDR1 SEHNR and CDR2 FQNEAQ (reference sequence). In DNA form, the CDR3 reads TGTGCCAGCAGCTTAGCGTTGTGGGGGGTCGATGGCTACACCTTC. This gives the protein CASSLALWGVDGYTF.

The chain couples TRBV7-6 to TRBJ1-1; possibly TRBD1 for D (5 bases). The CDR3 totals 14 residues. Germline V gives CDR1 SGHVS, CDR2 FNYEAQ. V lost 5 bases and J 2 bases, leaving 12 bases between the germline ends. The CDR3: CASSQLGGNTEAFF. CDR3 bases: TGTGCCAGCAGCCAGCTGGGGGGTAACACTGAAGCTTTCTTT.

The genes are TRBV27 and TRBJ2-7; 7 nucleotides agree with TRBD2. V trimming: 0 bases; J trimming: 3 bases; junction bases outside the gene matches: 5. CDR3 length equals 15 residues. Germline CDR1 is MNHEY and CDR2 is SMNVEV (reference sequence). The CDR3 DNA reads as TGTGCCAGCAGTTTATCGGGGGGGTGGTACTACGAGCAGTACTTC. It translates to CASSLSGGWYYEQYF.

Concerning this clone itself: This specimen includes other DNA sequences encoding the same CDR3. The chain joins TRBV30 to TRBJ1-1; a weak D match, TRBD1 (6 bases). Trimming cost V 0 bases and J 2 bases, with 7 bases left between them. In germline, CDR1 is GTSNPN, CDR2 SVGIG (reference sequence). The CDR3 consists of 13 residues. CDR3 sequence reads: CAWSVQGNTEAFF. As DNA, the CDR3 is TGTGCCTGGAGTGTACAGGGAAACACTGAAGCTTTCTTT.

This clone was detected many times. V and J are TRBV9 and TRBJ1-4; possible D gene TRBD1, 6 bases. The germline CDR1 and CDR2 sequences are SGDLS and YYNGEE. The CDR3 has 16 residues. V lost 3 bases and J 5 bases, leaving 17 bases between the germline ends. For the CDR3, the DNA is TGTGCCAGCAGCGCCTCGGGGGGAGGGACAAATGAAAAACTGTTTTTT. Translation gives CASSASGGGTNEKLFF.

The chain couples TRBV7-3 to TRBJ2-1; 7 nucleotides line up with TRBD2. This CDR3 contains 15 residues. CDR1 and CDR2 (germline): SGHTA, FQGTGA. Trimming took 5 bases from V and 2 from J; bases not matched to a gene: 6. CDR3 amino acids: CASSASSGAYNEQFF. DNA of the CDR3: TGTGCCAGCAGCGCATCTAGCGGAGCCTACAATGAGCAGTTCTTC.

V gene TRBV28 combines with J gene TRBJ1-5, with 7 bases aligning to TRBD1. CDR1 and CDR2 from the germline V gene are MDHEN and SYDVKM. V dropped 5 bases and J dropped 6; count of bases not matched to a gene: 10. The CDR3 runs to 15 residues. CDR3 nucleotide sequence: TGTGCCAGCAGTGAGGACAGGAGTGCAACTCAGCCCCAGCATTTT. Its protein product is CASSEDRSATQPQHF.

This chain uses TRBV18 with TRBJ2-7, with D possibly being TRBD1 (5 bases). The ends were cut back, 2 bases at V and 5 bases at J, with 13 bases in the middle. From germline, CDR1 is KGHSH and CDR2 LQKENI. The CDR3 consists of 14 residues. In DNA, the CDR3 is TGTGCCAGCTCACCATTCCGCAGGGTGCACGAGCAGTACTTC. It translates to CASSPFRRVHEQYF.

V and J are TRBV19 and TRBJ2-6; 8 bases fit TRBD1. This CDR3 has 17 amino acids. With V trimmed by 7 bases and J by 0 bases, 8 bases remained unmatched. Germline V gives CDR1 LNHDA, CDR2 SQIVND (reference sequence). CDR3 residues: CASTDRGLLSGANVLTF. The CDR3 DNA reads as TGTGCCAGTACCGACAGGGGACTCCTCTCTGGGGCCAACGTCCTGACTTTC.

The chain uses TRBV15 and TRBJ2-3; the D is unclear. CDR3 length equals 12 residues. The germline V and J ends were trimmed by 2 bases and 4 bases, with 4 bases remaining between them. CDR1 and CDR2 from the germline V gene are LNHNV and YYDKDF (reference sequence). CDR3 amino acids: CATSRRADTQYF. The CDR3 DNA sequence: TGTGCCACCAGCAGACGGGCAGATACGCAGTATTTT.

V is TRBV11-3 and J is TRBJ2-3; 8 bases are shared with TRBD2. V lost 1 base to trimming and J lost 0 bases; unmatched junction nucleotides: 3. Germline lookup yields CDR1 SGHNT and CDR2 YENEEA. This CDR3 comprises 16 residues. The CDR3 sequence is CASSLGASGSTDTQYF. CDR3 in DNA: TGTGCCAGCAGCTTAGGTGCTAGCGGGAGCACAGATACGCAGTATTTT.

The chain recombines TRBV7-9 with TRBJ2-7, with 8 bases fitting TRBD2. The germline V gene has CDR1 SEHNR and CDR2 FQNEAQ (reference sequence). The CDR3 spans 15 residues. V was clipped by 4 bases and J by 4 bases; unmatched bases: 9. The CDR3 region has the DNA TGTGCCAGCAGCTCGGCGACTAGCGCCCAGTACGAGCAGTACTTC. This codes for CASSSATSAQYEQYF.

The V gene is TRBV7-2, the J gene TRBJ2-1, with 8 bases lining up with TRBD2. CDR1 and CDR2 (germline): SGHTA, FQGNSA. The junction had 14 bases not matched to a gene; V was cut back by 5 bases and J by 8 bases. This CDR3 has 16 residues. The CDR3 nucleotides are TGTGCCAGCAGCCCGACCGGGACTAGTGGTGGGGATGAGCAGTTCTTC. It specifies CASSPTGTSGGDEQFF.

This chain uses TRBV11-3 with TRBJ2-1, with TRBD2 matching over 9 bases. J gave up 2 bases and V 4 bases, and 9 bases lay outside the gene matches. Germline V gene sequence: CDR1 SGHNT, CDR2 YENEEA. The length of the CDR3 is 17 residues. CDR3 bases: TGTGCCAGCAGCTATGAACCCACTAGCGGGCCCTACAATGAGCAGTTCTTC. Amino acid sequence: CASSYEPTSGPYNEQFF.

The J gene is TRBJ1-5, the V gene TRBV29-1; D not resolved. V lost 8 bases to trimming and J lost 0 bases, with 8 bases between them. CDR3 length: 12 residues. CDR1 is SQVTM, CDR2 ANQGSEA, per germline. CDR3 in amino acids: CSTRDSNQPQHF. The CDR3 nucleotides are TGCAGCACGAGGGATAGCAATCAGCCCCAGCATTTT.

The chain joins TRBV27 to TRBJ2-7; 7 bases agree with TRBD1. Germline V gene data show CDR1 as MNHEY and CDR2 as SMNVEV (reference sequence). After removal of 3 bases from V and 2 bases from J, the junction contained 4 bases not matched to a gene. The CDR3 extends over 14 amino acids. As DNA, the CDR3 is TGTGCCAGCAGTTTCAGGGGGACACCCTACGAGCAGTACTTC. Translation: CASSFRGTPYEQYF.

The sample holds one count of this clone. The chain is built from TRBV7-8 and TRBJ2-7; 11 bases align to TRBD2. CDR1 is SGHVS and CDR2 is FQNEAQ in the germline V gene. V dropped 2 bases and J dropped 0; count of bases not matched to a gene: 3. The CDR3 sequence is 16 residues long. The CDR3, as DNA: TGTGCCAGCAGCTTACTGACTAGCGGGATCTCCTACGAGCAGTACTTC. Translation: CASSLLTSGISYEQYF.

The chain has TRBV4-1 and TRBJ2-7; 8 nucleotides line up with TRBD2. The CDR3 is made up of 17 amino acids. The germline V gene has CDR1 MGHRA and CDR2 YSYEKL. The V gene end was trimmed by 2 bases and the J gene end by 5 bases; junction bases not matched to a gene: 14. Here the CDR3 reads CASSQPLGPGGVHEQYF. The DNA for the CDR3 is TGCGCCAGCAGCCAACCCCTTGGTCCGGGAGGGGTCCACGAGCAGTACTTC.